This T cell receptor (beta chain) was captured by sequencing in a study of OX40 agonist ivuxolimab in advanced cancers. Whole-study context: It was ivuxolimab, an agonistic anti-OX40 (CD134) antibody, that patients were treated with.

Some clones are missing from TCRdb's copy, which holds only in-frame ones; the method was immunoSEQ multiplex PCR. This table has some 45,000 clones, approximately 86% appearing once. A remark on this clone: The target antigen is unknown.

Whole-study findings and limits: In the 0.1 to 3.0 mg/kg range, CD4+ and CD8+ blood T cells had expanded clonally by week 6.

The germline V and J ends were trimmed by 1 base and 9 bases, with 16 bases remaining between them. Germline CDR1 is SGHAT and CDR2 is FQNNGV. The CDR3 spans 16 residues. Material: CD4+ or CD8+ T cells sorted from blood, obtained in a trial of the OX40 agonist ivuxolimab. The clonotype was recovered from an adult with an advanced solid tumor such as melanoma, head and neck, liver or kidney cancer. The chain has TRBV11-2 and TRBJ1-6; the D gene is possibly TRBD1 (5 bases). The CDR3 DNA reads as TGTGCCAGCAGCTTAGGGGGCTCGAAGGTTGGTTCACCCCTCCACTTT. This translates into CASSLGGSKVGSPLHF.